Presented here are 2 T cell receptor beta chains from one specimen sequenced in a study of T cell responses to AZD1222 COVID-19 vaccine. Clones were read by immunoSEQ multiplex PCR, and TCRdb kept only the in-frame ones, dropping some. The sample records some 110,000 clones, around 84% being singletons. Sequenced here: peripheral blood, sampled 28 days after the second AZD1222 dose. The receptors here all came from an adult who received the AZD1222 COVID-19 vaccine.

The V call is TRBV7-9, the J call TRBJ2-3; tentative D call: TRBD2 (6 bases). Germline V gene lookup returns CDR1 SEHNR and CDR2 FQNEAQ (reference sequence). Trimming took off 4 bases at V and 1 base at J, with 15 bases between the two ends. The CDR3 has 16 residues. The CDR3 DNA reads as TGTGCCAGCAGCTCTCGCCCCGGGACTGGCACAGATACGCAGTATTTT. Its translation: CASSSRPGTGTDTQYF.

This clone was seen a single time. J is TRBJ2-3 and V is TRBV19, with D perhaps TRBD1 or TRBD2 (5 bases each). The V end was cut by 2 bases, the J end by 2 bases, with 20 bases between. CDR1 is LNHDA and CDR2 is SQIVND in the germline V gene (reference sequence). The CDR3 is 18 amino acids. CDR3 protein: CASSISVTYSGTTDTQYF. The CDR3 DNA is TGTGCCAGTAGTATATCTGTGACTTATTCCGGGACCACAGATACGCAGTATTTT. Full variable domain (missing parts from reference TRBV19 and TRBJ2-3): DGGITQSPKYLFRKEGQNVTLSCEQNLNHDAMYWYRQDPGQGLRLIYYSQIVNDFQKGDIAEGYSVSREKKESFPLTVTSAQKNPTAFYLCASSISVTYSGTTDTQYFGPGTRLTVL.